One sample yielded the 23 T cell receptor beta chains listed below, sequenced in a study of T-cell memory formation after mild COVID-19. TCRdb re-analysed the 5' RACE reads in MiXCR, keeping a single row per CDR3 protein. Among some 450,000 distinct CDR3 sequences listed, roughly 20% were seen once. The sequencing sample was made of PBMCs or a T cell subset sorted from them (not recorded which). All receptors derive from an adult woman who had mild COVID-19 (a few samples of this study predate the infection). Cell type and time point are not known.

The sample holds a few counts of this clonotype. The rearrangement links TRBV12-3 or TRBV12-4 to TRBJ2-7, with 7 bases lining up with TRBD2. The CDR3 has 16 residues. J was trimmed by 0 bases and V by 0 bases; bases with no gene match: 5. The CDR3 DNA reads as TGTGCCAGCAGTTTAGCGGGGCGGGGGTACTCCTACGAGCAGTACTTC. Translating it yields CASSLAGRGYSYEQYF.

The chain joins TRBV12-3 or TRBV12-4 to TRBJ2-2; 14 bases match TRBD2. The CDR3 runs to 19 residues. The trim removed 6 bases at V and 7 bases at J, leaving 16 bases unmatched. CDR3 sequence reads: CASSRPTGTSGRGGGELFF. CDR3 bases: TGTGCCAGCAGCCGCCCCACCGGGACTAGCGGGAGAGGGGGCGGGGAGCTGTTTTTT.

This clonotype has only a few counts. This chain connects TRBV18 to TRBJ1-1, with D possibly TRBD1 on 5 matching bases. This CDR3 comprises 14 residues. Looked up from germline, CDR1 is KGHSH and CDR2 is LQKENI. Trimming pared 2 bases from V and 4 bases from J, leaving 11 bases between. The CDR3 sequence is CASSPAGESTEAFF. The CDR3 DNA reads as TGTGCCAGCTCACCAGCGGGGGAGAGCACTGAAGCTTTCTTT.

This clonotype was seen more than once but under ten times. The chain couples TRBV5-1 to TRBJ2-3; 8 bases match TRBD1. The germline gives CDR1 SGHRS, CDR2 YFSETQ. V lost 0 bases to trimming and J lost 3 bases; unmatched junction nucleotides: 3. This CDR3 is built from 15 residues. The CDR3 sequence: CASSLGRGRTDTQYF. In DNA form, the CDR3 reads TGCGCCAGCAGCTTGGGCAGGGGGCGGACAGATACGCAGTATTTT.

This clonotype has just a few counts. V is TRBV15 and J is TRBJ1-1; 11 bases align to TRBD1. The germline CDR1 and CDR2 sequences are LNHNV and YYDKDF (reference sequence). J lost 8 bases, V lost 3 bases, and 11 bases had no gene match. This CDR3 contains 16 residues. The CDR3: CATSRSPGQGEVEAFF. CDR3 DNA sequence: TGTGCCACCAGCAGGTCCCCGGGACAGGGGGAGGTAGAAGCTTTCTTT.

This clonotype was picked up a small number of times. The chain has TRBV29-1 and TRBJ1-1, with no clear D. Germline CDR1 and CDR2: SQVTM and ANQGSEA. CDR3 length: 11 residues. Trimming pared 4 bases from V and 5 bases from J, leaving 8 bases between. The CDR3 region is CSVVMVTEAFF. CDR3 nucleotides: TGCAGCGTTGTGATGGTTACTGAAGCTTTCTTT.

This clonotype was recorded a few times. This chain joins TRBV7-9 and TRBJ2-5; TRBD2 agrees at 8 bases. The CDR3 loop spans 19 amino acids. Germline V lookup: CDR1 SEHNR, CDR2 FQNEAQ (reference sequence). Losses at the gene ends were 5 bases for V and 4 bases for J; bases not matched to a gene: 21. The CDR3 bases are TGTGCCAGCAGCCCCTACGTTACCCCAACTCGGGGGGGCCCAGAGACCCAGTACTTC. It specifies CASSPYVTPTRGGPETQYF.

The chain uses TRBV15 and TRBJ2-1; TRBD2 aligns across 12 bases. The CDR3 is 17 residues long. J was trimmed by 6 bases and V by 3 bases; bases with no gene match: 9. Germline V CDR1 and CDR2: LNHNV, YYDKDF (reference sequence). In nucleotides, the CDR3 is TGTGCCACCAGCAGCAGAAAGACTAGCGGGGGCATCAATGAGCAGTTCTTC. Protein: CATSSRKTSGGINEQFF.

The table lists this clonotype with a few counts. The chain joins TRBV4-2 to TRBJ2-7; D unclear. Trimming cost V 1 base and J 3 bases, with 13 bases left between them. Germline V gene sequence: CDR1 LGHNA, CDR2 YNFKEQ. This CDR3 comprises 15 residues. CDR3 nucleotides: TGTGCCAGCAGCCAAGTGGTGAGAACGGACTACGAGCAGTACTTC. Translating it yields CASSQVVRTDYEQYF.

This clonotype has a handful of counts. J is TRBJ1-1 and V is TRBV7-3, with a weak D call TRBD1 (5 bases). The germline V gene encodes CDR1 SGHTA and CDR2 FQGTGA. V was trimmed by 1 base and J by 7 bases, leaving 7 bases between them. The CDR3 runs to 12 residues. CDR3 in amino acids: CASSLIGGEAFF. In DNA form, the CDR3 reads TGTGCCAGCAGCTTAATTGGGGGTGAAGCTTTCTTT.

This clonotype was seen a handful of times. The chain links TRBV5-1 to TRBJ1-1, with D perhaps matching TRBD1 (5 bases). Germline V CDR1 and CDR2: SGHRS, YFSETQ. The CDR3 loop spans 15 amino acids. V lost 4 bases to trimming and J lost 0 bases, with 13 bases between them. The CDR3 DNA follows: TGCGCCAGCAGCGTCTCGACAGCGATGAACACTGAAGCTTTCTTT. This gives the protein CASSVSTAMNTEAFF. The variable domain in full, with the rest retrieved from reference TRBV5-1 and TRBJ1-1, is KAGVTQTPRYLIKTRGQQVTLSCSPISGHRSVSWYQQTPGQGLQFLFEYFSETQRNKGNFPGRFSGRQFSNSRSEMNVSTLELGDSALYLCASSVSTAMNTEAFFGQGTRLTVV.

For the CDR3, the DNA is TGTGCCAGCAGTTTCCGCAGGGGCCCCGGGGAGCTGTTTTTT. It is translated as CASSFRRGPGELFF. The V call is TRBV12-3 or TRBV12-4, the J call TRBJ2-2; TRBD1 is a possible D gene (6 bases). The CDR3 runs to 14 residues. Trimming stripped 3 bases from V and 6 bases from J, with 11 bases between.

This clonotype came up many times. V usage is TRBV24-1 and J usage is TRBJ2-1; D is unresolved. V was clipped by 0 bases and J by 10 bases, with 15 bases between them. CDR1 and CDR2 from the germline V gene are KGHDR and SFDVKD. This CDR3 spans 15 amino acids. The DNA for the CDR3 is TGTGCCACCAGTGATTTGGACCGCGACACACCCGAGCAGTTCTTC. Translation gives CATSDLDRDTPEQFF.

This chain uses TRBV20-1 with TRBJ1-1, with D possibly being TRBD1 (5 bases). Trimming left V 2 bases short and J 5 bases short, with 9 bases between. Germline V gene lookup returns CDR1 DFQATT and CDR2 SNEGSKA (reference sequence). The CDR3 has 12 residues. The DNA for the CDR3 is TGCAGTGCTAGAAAGTGGGGGACTGAAGCTTTCTTT. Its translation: CSARKWGTEAFF.

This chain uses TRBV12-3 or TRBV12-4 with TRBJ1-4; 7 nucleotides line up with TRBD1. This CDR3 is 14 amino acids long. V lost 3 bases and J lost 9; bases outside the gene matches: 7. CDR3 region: CASSFSTGDKKLFF. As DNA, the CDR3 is TGTGCCAGCAGTTTTTCCACAGGGGACAAAAAACTGTTTTTT.

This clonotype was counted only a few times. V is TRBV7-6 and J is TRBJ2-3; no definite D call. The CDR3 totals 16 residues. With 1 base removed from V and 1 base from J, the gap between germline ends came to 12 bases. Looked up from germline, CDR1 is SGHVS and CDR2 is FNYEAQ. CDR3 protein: CASSLDARLRTDTQYF. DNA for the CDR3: TGTGCCAGCAGCTTAGACGCGCGCCTCCGCACAGATACGCAGTATTTT. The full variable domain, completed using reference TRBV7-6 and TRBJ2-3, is GAGVSQSPRYKVTKRGQDVALRCDPISGHVSLYWYRQALGQGPEFLTYFNYEAQQDKSGLPNDRFSAERPEGSISTLTIQRTEQRDSAMYRCASSLDARLRTDTQYFGPGTRLTVL.

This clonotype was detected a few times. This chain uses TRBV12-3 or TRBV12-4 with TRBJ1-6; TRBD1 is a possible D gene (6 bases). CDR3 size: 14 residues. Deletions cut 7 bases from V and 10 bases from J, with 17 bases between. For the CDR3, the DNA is TGTGCCAGCACCTTAAGGGGGATTGGGTCACCCCTCCACTTT. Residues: CASTLRGIGSPLHF.

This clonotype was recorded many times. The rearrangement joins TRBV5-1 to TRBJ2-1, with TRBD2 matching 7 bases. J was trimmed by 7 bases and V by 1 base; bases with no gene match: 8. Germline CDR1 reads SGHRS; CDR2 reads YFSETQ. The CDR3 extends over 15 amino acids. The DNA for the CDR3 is TGCGCCAGCAGCTTGAGTAGCCTTAGCGGGAATGAGCAGTTCTTC. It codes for CASSLSSLSGNEQFF.

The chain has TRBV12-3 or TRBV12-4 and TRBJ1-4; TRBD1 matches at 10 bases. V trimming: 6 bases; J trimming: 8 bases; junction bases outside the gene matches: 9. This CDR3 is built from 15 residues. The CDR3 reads CASSPGTGVGEKLFF. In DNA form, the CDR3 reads TGTGCCAGCAGCCCTGGGACAGGGGTCGGGGAAAAACTGTTTTTT.

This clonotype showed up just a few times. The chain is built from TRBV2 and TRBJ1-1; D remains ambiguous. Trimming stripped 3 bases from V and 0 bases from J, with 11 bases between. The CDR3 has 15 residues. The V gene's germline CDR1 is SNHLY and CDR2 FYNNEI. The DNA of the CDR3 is TGTGCCAGCAGTGATTTGGGCAGCATGAACACTGAAGCTTTCTTT. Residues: CASSDLGSMNTEAFF.

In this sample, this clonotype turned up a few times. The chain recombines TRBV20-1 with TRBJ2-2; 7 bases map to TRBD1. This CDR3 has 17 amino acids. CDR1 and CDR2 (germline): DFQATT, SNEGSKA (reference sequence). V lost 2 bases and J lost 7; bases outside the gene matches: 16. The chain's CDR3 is CSARHPTGVINVGELFF. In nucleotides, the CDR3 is TGCAGTGCTAGACACCCTACAGGGGTGATAAACGTCGGGGAGCTGTTTTTT.

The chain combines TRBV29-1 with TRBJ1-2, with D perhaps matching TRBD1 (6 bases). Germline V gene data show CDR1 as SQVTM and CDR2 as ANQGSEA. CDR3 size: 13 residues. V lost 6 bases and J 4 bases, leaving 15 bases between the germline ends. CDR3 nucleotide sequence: TGCAGCGTGTCCAAGGGGGAAAGCTATGGCTACACCTTC. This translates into CSVSKGESYGYTF.

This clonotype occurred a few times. CDR3 sequence (DNA): TGTGCCAGCAGCTTAGGAGGAGTTCCCAACAATGAGCAGTTCTTC. Encoded protein: CASSLGGVPNNEQFF. This chain uses TRBV7-9 with TRBJ2-1; the D is unclear. The CDR3 totals 15 residues. Trimming took off 1 base at V and 5 bases at J, with 12 bases between the two ends. Germline CDR1 is SEHNR and CDR2 is FQNEAQ (reference sequence).